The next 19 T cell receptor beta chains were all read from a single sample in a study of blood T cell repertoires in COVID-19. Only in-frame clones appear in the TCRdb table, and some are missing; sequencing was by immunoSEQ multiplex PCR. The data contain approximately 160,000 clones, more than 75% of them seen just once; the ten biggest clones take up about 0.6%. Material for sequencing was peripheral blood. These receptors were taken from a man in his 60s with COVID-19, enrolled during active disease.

Here the CDR3 reads CASSTGQNYGYTF. The CDR3 coding sequence is TGTGCCAGCAGTACGGGACAAAACTATGGCTACACCTTC. The J gene is TRBJ1-2, the V gene TRBV6-6, with a weak D call TRBD1 (6 bases). The length of the CDR3 is 13 residues. Trimming shortened V by 5 bases and J by 2 bases, and 9 bases separated the two germline ends. Germline V lookup: CDR1 MNHNY, CDR2 SVGAGI (reference sequence).

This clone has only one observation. The CDR3 spells CASSRQVNTEAFF. CDR3 nucleotides: TGTGCCAGCAGCCGACAGGTGAACACTGAAGCTTTCTTT. The chain combines TRBV12-3 or TRBV12-4 with TRBJ1-1, with TRBD1 as a possible D gene (6 bases). This CDR3 spans 13 amino acids. V lost 6 bases and J 0 bases, leaving 8 bases between the germline ends.

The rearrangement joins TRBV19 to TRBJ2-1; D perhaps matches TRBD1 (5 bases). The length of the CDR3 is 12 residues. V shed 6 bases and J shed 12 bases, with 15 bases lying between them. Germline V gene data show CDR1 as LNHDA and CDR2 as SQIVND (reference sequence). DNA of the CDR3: TGTGCCAGTAGCAAGGCAGGGATACGGCAGTTCTTC. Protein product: CASSKAGIRQFF.

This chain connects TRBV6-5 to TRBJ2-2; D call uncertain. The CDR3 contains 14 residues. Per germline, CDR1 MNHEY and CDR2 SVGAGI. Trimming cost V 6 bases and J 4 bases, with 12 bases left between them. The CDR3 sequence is CASSAALFTGELFF. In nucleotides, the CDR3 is TGTGCCAGCAGCGCGGCATTGTTCACCGGGGAGCTGTTTTTT.

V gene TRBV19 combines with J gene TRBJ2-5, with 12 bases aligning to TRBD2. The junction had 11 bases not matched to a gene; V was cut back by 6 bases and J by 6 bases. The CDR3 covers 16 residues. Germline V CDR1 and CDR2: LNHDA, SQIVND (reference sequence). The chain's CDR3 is CASSRSTSGGQKTQYF. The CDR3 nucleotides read TGTGCCAGTAGCCGTTCGACTAGCGGGGGTCAGAAGACCCAGTACTTC.

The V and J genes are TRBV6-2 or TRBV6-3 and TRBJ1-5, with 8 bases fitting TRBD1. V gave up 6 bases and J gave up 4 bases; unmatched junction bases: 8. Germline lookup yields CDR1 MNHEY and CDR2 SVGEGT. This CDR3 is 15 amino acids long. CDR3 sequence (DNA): TGTGCCAGCAGCACCGCCGGACAGGGAAATCAGCCCCAGCATTTT. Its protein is CASSTAGQGNQPQHF.

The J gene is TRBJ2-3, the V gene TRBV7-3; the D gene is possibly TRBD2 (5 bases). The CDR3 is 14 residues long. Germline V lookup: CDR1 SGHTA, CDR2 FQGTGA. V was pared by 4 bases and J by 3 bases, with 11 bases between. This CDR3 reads CASSSGLETDTQYF. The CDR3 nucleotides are TGTGCCAGCAGCTCCGGACTGGAAACAGATACGCAGTATTTT.

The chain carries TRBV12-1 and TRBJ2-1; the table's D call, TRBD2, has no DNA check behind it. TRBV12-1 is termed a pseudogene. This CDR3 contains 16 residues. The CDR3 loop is CASSRLLAVSYNEQFF. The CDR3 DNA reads TGTGCCAGCAGCCGACTACTCGCAGTGTCCTACAATGAGCAGTTCTTC.

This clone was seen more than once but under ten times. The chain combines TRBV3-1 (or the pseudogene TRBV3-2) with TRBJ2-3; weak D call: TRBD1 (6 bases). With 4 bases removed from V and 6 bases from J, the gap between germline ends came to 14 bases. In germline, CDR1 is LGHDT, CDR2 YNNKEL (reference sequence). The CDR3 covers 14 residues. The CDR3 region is CASSPGHSADTQYF. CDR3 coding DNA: TGTGCCAGCAGCCCGGGACACTCGGCGGATACGCAGTATTTT.

CDR3 DNA: TGTGCCAGTGGGGGAGGGGCTGGAAACACCATATATTTT. Protein product: CASGGGAGNTIYF. The chain recombines TRBV7-2 with TRBJ1-3; D perhaps matches TRBD1 (5 bases). The V end was cut by 9 bases, the J end by 2 bases, with 11 bases between. Germline V lookup: CDR1 SGHTA, CDR2 FQGNSA. The CDR3 length is 13 residues.

This chain's CDR3 is CASSLPGAGGYEQYF. The CDR3 DNA reads TGTGCCAGCAGCTTACCCGGGGCAGGGGGATACGAGCAGTACTTC. This sequence joins TRBV7-9 and TRBJ2-7; TRBD1 matches 7 bases. This CDR3 region has 15 residues. The V segment lost 2 bases and the J segment 4 bases; nucleotides outside the gene matches: 8. Germline V lookup: CDR1 SEHNR, CDR2 FQNEAQ (reference sequence).

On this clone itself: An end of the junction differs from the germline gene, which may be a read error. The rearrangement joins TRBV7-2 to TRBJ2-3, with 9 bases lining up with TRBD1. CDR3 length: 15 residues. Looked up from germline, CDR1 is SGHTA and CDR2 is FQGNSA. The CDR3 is CASSVAQGATDTQYF. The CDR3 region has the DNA TGTGCCAGCAGCGTAGCACAGGGGGCAACAGATACGCAGTATTTT.

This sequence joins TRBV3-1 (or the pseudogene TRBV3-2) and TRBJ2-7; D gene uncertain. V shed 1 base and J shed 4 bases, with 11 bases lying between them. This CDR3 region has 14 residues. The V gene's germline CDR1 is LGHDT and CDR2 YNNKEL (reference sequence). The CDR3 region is CASSQASGWYEQYF. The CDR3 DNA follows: TGTGCCAGCAGCCAAGCTTCGGGTTGGTACGAGCAGTACTTC.

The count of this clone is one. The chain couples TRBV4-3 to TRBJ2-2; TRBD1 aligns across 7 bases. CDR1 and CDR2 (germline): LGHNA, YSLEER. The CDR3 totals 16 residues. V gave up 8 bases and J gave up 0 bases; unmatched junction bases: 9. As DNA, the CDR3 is TGCGCCAGCGGAACCGGCGGACAGGCGAACACCGGGGAGCTGTTTTTT. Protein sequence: CASGTGGQANTGELFF.

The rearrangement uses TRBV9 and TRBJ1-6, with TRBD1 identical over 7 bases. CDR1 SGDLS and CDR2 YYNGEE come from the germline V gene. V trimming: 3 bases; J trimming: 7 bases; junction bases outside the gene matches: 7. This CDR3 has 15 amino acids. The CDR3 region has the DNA TGTGCCAGCAGCGCCGCGGGACAGACAAATTCACCCCTCCACTTT. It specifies CASSAAGQTNSPLHF.

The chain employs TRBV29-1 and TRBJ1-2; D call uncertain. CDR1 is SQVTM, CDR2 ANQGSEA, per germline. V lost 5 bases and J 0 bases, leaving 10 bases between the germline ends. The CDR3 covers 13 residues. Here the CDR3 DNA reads TGCAGCGTTTTTATGGGAGCTAACTATGGCTACACCTTC. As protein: CSVFMGANYGYTF.

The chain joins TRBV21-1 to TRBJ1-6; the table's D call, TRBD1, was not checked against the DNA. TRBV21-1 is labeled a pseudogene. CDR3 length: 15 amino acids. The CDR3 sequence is CASVRTGYRNSPLHF. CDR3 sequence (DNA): TGTGCCAGCGTTAGGACAGGGTATCGAAATTCACCCCTCCACTTT.

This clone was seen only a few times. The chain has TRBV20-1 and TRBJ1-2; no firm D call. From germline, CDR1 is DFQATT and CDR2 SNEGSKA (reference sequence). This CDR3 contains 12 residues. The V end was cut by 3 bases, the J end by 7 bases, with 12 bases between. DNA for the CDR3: TGCAGTGCTAGTAGGTCAGAGGGTGGCTACACCTTC. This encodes CSASRSEGGYTF.

CDR3 coding DNA: TGCAGTGCTAGTTTAGAAAACAATGAGCAGTTCTTC. It yields the protein CSASLENNEQFF. The V gene is TRBV20-1, the J gene TRBJ2-1; D is unclear. The CDR3 is made up of 12 amino acids. Germline CDR1 reads DFQATT; CDR2 reads SNEGSKA (reference sequence). V lost 3 bases, J lost 5 bases, and 8 bases lay in between.